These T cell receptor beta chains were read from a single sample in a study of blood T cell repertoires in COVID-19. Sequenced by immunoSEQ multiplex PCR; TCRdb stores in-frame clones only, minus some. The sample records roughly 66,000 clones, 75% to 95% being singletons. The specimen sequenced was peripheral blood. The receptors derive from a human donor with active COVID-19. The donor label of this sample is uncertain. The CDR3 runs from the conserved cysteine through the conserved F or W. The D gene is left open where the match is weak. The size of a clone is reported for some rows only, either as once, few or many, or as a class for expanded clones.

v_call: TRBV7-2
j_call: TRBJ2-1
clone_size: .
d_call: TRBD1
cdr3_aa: CASSRSTGRDEQFF
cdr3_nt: TGTGCCAGCAGCCGCTCGACAGGGCGCGATGAGCAGTTCTTC

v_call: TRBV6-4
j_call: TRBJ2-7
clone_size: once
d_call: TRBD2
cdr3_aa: CASRIQRECREQYF
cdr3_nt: TGTGCCAGCAGAATACAGCGGGAGTGTAGGGAGCAGTACTTC

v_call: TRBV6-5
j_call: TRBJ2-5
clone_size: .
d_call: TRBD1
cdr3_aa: CASLTGGISVETQYF
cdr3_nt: TGTGCCAGCTTGACAGGGGGGATCTCGGTGGAGACCCAGTACTTC

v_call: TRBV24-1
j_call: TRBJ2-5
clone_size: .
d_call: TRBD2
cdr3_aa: CATSDFGTSGQETQYF
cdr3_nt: TGTGCCACCAGTGATTTTGGGACTAGCGGTCAAGAGACCCAGTACTTC

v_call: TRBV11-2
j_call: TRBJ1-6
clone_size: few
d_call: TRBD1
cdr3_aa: CASSLGQGAIGSSPLHF
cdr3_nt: TGTGCCAGCAGCTTAGGACAGGGGGCGATTGGTAGTTCACCCCTCCACTTT

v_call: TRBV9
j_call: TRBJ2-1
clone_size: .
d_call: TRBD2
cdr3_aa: CASSVVAGESWEQFF
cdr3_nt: TGTGCCAGCAGCGTGGTAGCGGGAGAGTCGTGGGAACAGTTCTTC

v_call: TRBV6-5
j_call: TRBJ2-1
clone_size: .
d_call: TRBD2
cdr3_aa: CASNPGLAGIDEQFF
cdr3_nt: TGTGCCAGCAACCCCGGACTAGCGGGAATCGATGAGCAGTTCTTC

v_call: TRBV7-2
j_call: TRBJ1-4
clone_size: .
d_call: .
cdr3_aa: CASSLGVYNEKLFF
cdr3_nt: TGTGCCAGCAGCTTAGGTGTTTATAATGAAAAACTGTTTTTT

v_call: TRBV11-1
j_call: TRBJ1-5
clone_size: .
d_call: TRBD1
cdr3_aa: CASSPRTGGMGQPQHF
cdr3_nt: TGTGCCAGCAGCCCCAGGACAGGCGGGATGGGACAGCCCCAGCATTTT

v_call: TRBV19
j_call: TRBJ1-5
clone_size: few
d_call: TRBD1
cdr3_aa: CASSRGTGGNQPQHF
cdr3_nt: TGTGCCAGTAGTCGAGGGACAGGGGGGAATCAGCCCCAGCATTTT

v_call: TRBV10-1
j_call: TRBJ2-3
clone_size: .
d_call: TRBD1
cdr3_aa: CASSRGQSTDTQYF
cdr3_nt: TGCGCCAGCAGCCGGGGACAGTCCACAGATACGCAGTATTTT

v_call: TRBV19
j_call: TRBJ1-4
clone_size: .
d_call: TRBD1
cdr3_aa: CASTQRTGSNEKLFF
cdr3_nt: TGTGCCAGTACCCAACGGACAGGGTCTAATGAAAAACTGTTTTTT

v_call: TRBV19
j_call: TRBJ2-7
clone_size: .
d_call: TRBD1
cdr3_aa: CASSTSAGTGLGEQYF
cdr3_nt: TGTGCCAGTAGTACCTCGGCCGGGACAGGGCTCGGCGAGCAGTACTTC

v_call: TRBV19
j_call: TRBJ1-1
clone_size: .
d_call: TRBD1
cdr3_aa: CASSIRGQGARNTEAFF
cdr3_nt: TGTGCCAGTAGTATCAGGGGGCAGGGGGCGCGGAACACTGAAGCTTTCTTT

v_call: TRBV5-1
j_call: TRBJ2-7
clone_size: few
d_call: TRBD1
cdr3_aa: CASSLAFRTGVINEQYF
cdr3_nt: TGCGCCAGCAGCTTGGCCTTCCGAACAGGGGTAATAAACGAGCAGTACTTC

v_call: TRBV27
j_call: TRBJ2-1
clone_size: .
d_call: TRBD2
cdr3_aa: CASSSGLAGLYNEQFF
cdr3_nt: TGTGCCAGCAGTTCGGGACTAGCGGGACTCTACAATGAGCAGTTCTTC

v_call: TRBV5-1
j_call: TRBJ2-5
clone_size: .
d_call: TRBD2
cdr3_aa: CASAPGLAGGQETQYF
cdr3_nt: TGCGCCAGCGCACCGGGACTAGCGGGAGGGCAAGAGACCCAGTACTTC

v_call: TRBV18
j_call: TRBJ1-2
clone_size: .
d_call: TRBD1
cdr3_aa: CASSPLRDRGNNYGYTF
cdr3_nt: TGTGCCAGCTCACCCCTCCGAGACAGGGGGAATAACTATGGCTACACCTTC

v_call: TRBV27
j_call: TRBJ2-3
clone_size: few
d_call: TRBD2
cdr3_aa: CASSPETSLSTDTQYF
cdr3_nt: TGTGCCAGCAGTCCCGAGACTAGCCTCAGCACAGATACGCAGTATTTT

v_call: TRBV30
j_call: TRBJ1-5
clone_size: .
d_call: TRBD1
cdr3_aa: CAWSARDRALLGGSNQPQHF
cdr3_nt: TGTGCCTGGAGTGCAAGAGACAGGGCCCTATTGGGGGGATCCAATCAGCCCCAGCATTTT

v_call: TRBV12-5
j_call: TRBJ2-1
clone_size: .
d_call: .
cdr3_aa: CASGLTPPNNEQFF
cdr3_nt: TGTGCTAGTGGTTTGACTCCGCCCAACAATGAGCAGTTCTTC

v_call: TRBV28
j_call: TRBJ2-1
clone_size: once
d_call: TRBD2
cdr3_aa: CASSSPLATYNEQFF
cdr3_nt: TGTGCCAGCAGCTCCCCACTAGCGACGTACAATGAGCAGTTCTTC

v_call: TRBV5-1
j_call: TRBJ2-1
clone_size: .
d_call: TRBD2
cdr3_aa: CASSLEPSGIDEQFF
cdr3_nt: TGCGCCAGCAGCTTGGAACCGAGCGGGATCGATGAGCAGTTCTTC

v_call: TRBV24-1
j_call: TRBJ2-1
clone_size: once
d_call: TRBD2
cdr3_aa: CATSDDPGLAGQFF
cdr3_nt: TGTGCCACCAGTGACGACCCGGGACTAGCGGGTCAGTTCTTC

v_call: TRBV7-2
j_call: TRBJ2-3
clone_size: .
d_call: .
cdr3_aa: CASSRSMVLVMDTQYF
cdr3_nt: TGTGCCAGCAGCCGCTCTATGGTTCTAGTTATGGATACGCAGTATTTT

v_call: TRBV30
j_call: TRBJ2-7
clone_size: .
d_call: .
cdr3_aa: CAWSVTPDFAYEQYF
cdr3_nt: TGTGCCTGGAGTGTAACCCCCGACTTTGCCTACGAGCAGTACTTC

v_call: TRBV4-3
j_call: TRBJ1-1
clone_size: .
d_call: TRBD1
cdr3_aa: CASSQSQGFTEAFF
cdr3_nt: TGCGCCAGCAGCCAATCACAGGGGTTCACTGAAGCTTTCTTT

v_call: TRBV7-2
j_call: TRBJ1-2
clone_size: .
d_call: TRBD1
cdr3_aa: CASSFGTGYGYTF
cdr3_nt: TGTGCCAGCAGCTTTGGGACAGGGTATGGCTACACCTTC